Listed below are T cell receptor beta chains from one sample, sequenced in a study of vaccination effects on CD4 cells after COVID-19. For these TCRs, the target antigens are not known. TCRdb's copy holds only in-frame clones and misses some; the assay was immunoSEQ multiplex PCR. The profile covers around 83,000 clones, with around four fifths appearing a single time and about 1.7% taken by the ten largest. The material sequenced was CD4+ T cells from PBMCs cultured with HCoV-229E spike peptides, taken before COVID-19 vaccination. Receptors originate from a human donor who received a COVID-19 vaccine. The CDR3 runs from the conserved cysteine through the conserved F or W.

V: TRBV29-1
J: TRBJ2-4
CDR3: CSVELQGLNIQYF

V: TRBV9
J: TRBJ1-3
CDR3: CASSRGDSSGNTIYF

V: TRBV7-2
J: TRBJ2-1
CDR3: CASSSPRGNEQFF

V: TRBV19
J: TRBJ2-2
CDR3: CASSPSGANTGELFF

V: TRBV10-3
J: TRBJ2-5
CDR3: CAISLAGDQKETQYF

V: TRBV4-1
J: TRBJ1-2
CDR3: CASSQHSLSGSYGYTF

V: TRBV2
J: TRBJ2-5
CDR3: CASSDRTRETQYF

V: TRBV7-2
J: TRBJ2-4
CDR3: CASSSPDRVNIQYF

V: TRBV28
J: TRBJ1-2
CDR3: CACEQGGQGERGGYTF

V: TRBV7-8
J: TRBJ1-5
CDR3: CASSPGDRENQPQHF

V: TRBV19
J: TRBJ1-2
CDR3: CASSMFQQGSGYTF

V: TRBV19
J: TRBJ2-1
CDR3: CASSEVAGSYNEQFF

V: TRBV5-1
J: TRBJ1-1
CDR3: CASSLSGFEAFF

V: TRBV7-9
J: TRBJ1-2
CDR3: CASSLSDGYGYTF

V: TRBV18
J: TRBJ2-1
CDR3: CASSPRTSGAHNEQFF

V: TRBV28
J: TRBJ1-5
CDR3: CASSEDRGGSGFQPQHF

V: TRBV18
J: TRBJ2-5
CDR3: CASSPGVGETQYF

V: TRBV11-2
J: TRBJ2-5
CDR3: CASRKRAGGTAVTIETQYF

V: TRBV7-3
J: TRBJ2-1
CDR3: CASSLNGQGSYNEQFF

V: TRBV20-1
J: TRBJ1-1
CDR3: CSASRAAGAANTEAFF

V: TRBV2
J: TRBJ1-1
CDR3: CASRLGRSSTEAFF

V: TRBV28
J: TRBJ2-3
CDR3: CASILQSSTDTQYF